The rows below give T cell receptor beta chains drawn from one sample of a study of T cells in localized non-small cell lung cancer. The repertoire was sequenced with immunoSEQ multiplex PCR; TCRdb's copy has only in-frame clones and lacks some. Seen here are 3,000 or so clones, about 31% observed once, and the top ten hold about 12%. This specimen was normal lung tissue next to the tumor, taken before any cancer treatment. These receptors were taken from a woman between 35 and 70 years old with stage I lung adenocarcinoma. CDR3s include the opening cysteine and the closing phenylalanine or tryptophan. Fields, in order: CDR3 length, D gene, J gene, V gene, clone size, CDR3 protein, CDR3 DNA. D genes are given only for firm matches. Clone size, where shown, is once, few, many, or a class for clones that have expanded.

len: 16
d_gene: -
j_gene: TRBJ2-5
v_gene: TRBV18
abundance: -
CDR3aa: CASSPDTGIGLETQYF
CDR3nt: TGTGCCAGCTCACCCGACACCGGGATTGGGTTAGAGACCCAGTACTTC

len: 15
d_gene: -
j_gene: TRBJ1-2
v_gene: TRBV11-3
abundance: few
CDR3aa: CASSPRTERHYGYTF
CDR3nt: TGTGCCAGCAGCCCTCGGACAGAACGACACTATGGCTACACCTTC

len: 13
d_gene: -
j_gene: TRBJ2-1
v_gene: TRBV6-8
abundance: -
CDR3aa: CASSPGGLTEQFF
CDR3nt: TGTGCCAGCAGCCCAGGGGGACTGACTGAGCAGTTCTTC

len: 15
d_gene: TRBD2
j_gene: TRBJ2-1
v_gene: TRBV18
abundance: -
CDR3aa: CASSWTSGNNNEQFF
CDR3nt: TGTGCCAGCTCATGGACTAGCGGGAATAACAATGAGCAGTTCTTC

len: 15
d_gene: -
j_gene: TRBJ2-7
v_gene: TRBV29-1
abundance: -
CDR3aa: CSVLGLALYTYEQYF
CDR3nt: TGCAGCGTCCTAGGTCTAGCGCTTTATACCTACGAGCAGTACTTC

len: 14
d_gene: -
j_gene: TRBJ2-7
v_gene: TRBV11-3
abundance: medium-sized
CDR3aa: CASSLELQTYEQYF
CDR3nt: TGTGCCAGCAGCTTAGAGCTCCAAACCTACGAGCAGTACTTC

len: 16
d_gene: TRBD1
j_gene: TRBJ1-4
v_gene: TRBV28
abundance: -
CDR3aa: CASSSFTGGAGEKLFF
CDR3nt: TGTGCCAGCAGTTCCTTCACAGGGGGCGCGGGTGAAAAACTGTTTTTT

len: 15
d_gene: -
j_gene: TRBJ2-3
v_gene: TRBV28
abundance: -
CDR3aa: CASSAPSGLTDTQYF
CDR3nt: TGTGCCAGCAGTGCCCCCAGCGGCCTCACAGATACGCAGTATTTT

len: 15
d_gene: -
j_gene: TRBJ2-5
v_gene: TRBV12-2
abundance: few
CDR3aa: CASRLARVLQETQYF
CDR3nt: TGTGCAAGTCGCTTAGCGCGGGTACTCCAAGAGACCCAGTACTTC

len: 16
d_gene: -
j_gene: TRBJ1-2
v_gene: TRBV19
abundance: -
CDR3aa: CASRRLGRDIGYGYTF
CDR3nt: TGTGCCAGTAGACGCCTGGGGCGGGATATTGGCTATGGCTACACCTTC

len: 14
d_gene: TRBD1
j_gene: TRBJ1-1
v_gene: TRBV19
abundance: few
CDR3aa: CASSMTGANTEAFF
CDR3nt: TGTGCCAGTAGTATGACAGGGGCGAACACTGAAGCTTTCTTT

len: 13
d_gene: -
j_gene: TRBJ1-1
v_gene: TRBV6-8
abundance: few
CDR3aa: CASSYGQNTEAFF
CDR3nt: TGTGCCAGCAGTTATGGACAGAACACTGAAGCTTTCTTT

len: 15
d_gene: -
j_gene: TRBJ2-1
v_gene: TRBV29-1
abundance: -
CDR3aa: CSVRTSEGSYNEQFF
CDR3nt: TGCAGCGTTAGGACTTCAGAAGGCTCCTACAATGAGCAGTTCTTC